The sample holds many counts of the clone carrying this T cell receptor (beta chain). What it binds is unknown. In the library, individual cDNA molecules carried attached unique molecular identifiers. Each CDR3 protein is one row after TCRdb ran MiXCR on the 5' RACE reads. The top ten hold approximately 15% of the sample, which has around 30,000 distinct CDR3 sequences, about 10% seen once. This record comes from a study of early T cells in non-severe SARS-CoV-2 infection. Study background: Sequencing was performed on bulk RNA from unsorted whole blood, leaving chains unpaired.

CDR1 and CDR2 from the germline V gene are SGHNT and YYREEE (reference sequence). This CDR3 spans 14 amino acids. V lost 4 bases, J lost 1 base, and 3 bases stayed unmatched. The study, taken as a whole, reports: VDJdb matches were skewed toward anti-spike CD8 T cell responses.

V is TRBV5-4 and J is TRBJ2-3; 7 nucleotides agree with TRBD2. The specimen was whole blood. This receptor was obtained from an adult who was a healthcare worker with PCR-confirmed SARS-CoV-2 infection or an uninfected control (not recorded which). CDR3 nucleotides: TGTGCCAGCAGCCTGGGGGGGGGCACAGATACGCAGTATTTT. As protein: CASSLGGGTDTQYF.